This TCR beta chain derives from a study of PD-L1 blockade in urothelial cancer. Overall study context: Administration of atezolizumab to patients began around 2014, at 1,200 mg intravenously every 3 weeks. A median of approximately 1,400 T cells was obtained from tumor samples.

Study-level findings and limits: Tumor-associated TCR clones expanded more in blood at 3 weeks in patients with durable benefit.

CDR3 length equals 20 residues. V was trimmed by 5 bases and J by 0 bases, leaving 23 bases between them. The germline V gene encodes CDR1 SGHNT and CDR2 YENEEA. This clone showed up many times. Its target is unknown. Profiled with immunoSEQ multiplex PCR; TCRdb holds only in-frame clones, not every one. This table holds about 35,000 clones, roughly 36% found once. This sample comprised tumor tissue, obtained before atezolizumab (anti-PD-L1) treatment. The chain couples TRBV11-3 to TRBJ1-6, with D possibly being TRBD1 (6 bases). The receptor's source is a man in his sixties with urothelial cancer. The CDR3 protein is CASSRSSLGGGSSYNSPLHF. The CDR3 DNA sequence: TGTGCCAGCAGCCGAAGCTCCTTGGGGGGCGGGAGCTCCTATAATTCACCCCTCCACTTT.